A selection of T cell receptor beta chains follows, all from one sample in a study of CD8+CD57+ T cells in acquired aplastic anemia. TCRdb redid the calling of the reads with MiXCR, one entry per CDR3 protein. This sample has 150,000 to 200,000 distinct CDR3 sequences, with less than 60% found just once. The sample taken for sequencing was sorted CD4+, CD8+, or CD8+CD57+ T cells (not recorded which) from PBMCs. All receptors derive from a human donor with aplastic anemia. CDR3s include the opening cysteine and the closing phenylalanine or tryptophan. Clone size, where shown, is once, few, many, or a class for clones that have expanded.

CDR3aa: CAISEYSSGYTF; v_gene: TRBV10-3; abundance: many; j_gene: TRBJ1-2
CDR3aa: CASSPGQGPGNTIYF; v_gene: TRBV11-3; abundance: many; j_gene: TRBJ1-3
CDR3aa: CASSMAPASGPQHF; v_gene: TRBV12-3/TRBV12-4; abundance: many; j_gene: TRBJ1-5
CDR3aa: CASSPGGVFSPLHF; v_gene: TRBV6-1; abundance: NA; j_gene: TRBJ1-6
CDR3aa: CATRGGRTGELFF; v_gene: TRBV25-1; abundance: NA; j_gene: TRBJ2-2
CDR3aa: CASGVRWGSADTQYF; v_gene: TRBV12-5; abundance: NA; j_gene: TRBJ2-3
CDR3aa: CSAAPGTGGSGEPQHF; v_gene: TRBV20-1; abundance: NA; j_gene: TRBJ1-5
CDR3aa: CASSPTWTGDYEQYF; v_gene: TRBV4-1; abundance: once; j_gene: TRBJ2-7
CDR3aa: CSSRQGGTDTQYF; v_gene: TRBV29-1; abundance: NA; j_gene: TRBJ2-3
CDR3aa: CASSFNGGLYEQYF; v_gene: TRBV2; abundance: NA; j_gene: TRBJ2-7
CDR3aa: CASGLQGSSYEQYF; v_gene: TRBV5-1; abundance: NA; j_gene: TRBJ2-7
CDR3aa: CASSPTGGSAFF; v_gene: TRBV9; abundance: many; j_gene: TRBJ1-1
CDR3aa: CASSEVTGSRGELFF; v_gene: TRBV10-1; abundance: many; j_gene: TRBJ2-2
CDR3aa: CASTTQGTHGYTF; v_gene: TRBV19; abundance: NA; j_gene: TRBJ1-2
CDR3aa: CASREGRQASYEQYF; v_gene: TRBV2; abundance: many; j_gene: TRBJ2-7
CDR3aa: CASSLTLGEPQHF; v_gene: TRBV5-1; abundance: NA; j_gene: TRBJ1-5
CDR3aa: CASSAGTSGWYEQYF; v_gene: TRBV19; abundance: NA; j_gene: TRBJ2-7
CDR3aa: CASSPAGGLADTQYF; v_gene: TRBV11-1; abundance: NA; j_gene: TRBJ2-3
CDR3aa: CAITDNMNTEAFF; v_gene: TRBV10-3; abundance: NA; j_gene: TRBJ1-1
CDR3aa: CATSDTRTFEQYF; v_gene: TRBV24-1; abundance: NA; j_gene: NA
CDR3aa: CATSDSGQETQYF; v_gene: TRBV10-3; abundance: NA; j_gene: TRBJ2-5
CDR3aa: CSVPARGTGGTEAFF; v_gene: TRBV29-1; abundance: NA; j_gene: TRBJ1-1
CDR3aa: CASSLAGTGLIAKNIQYF; v_gene: TRBV7-2; abundance: few; j_gene: TRBJ2-4
CDR3aa: CAISGGQGTNQPQHF; v_gene: TRBV10-3; abundance: NA; j_gene: TRBJ1-5
CDR3aa: CASSVAGGLDEQFF; v_gene: TRBV5-4; abundance: NA; j_gene: TRBJ2-1
CDR3aa: CAISESDRVKRDTQYF; v_gene: TRBV10-3; abundance: NA; j_gene: TRBJ2-3
CDR3aa: CVWSVGETQYF; v_gene: TRBV30; abundance: NA; j_gene: TRBJ2-5
CDR3aa: CASSLRTGGRYEQYF; v_gene: TRBV13; abundance: NA; j_gene: TRBJ2-7
CDR3aa: CASSLRQGAEKLFF; v_gene: TRBV5-4; abundance: many; j_gene: TRBJ1-4
CDR3aa: CASRSGQTSRYGYTF; v_gene: TRBV5-1; abundance: NA; j_gene: TRBJ1-2
CDR3aa: CASNLAGVGDTQYF; v_gene: TRBV2; abundance: many; j_gene: TRBJ2-3
CDR3aa: CASSTWDGWTEAFF; v_gene: TRBV19; abundance: NA; j_gene: TRBJ1-1
CDR3aa: CSVRPQPVQTGYTF; v_gene: TRBV29-1; abundance: NA; j_gene: TRBJ1-2
CDR3aa: CATSQGSNQPQHF; v_gene: TRBV24-1; abundance: NA; j_gene: TRBJ1-5
CDR3aa: CASSLQGNEQYF; v_gene: TRBV5-1; abundance: NA; j_gene: TRBJ2-7
CDR3aa: CASSLTGTYDEQFF; v_gene: TRBV7-2; abundance: NA; j_gene: TRBJ2-1